The clone carrying this T cell receptor beta chain has more than one count but fewer than ten. Its antigen remains unknown. This sample was taken from a study of vaccination and CD4 T cells after COVID-19. This CDR3 has 15 residues. Trimming removed 3 bases at V and 3 bases at J, with 15 bases between. Germline V gene data show CDR1 as SGHTA and CDR2 as FQGNSA. The time point: late sampling 161 to 241 days after vaccination in three convalescent patients. Treatment meaning: roughly 11-day PBMC culture with coronavirus spike peptide pools or control peptides (ViraFEST assay). In this cohort, PCR tests turned positive between March and December 2020, predating US Alpha, Beta and Delta variants. Sequenced with the Oncomine TCR Beta short-read assay was DNA taken from cultured CD4+ T cells. Genomic DNA was taken out of cultured CD4+ T cells by extraction. TCRdb reanalysed the PCR reads using MiXCR and keeps one entry per CDR3 protein. Of about 22,000 distinct CDR3 sequences listed, over 25% are singletons.

This sample comprised CD4+ T cells from blood, cultured in vitro, obtained about 7 months after SARS-CoV-2 vaccination. The V call is TRBV7-2, the J call TRBJ2-7, with D perhaps TRBD1 (5 bases). The clonotype originates from a human donor who had recovered from COVID-19. CDR3 nucleotides: TGTGCCAGCAGCTTTACAGGCAGTTTATTCTACGAGCAGTACTTC. This sequence encodes CASSFTGSLFYEQYF.